This entry lists 26 T cell receptor beta chains sequenced from one sample in a study of blood T cell repertoires in COVID-19 (dated by TCRdb to 2019 to 2021). Library preparation was by the immunoSEQ multiplex PCR assay. As stored in TCRdb, this immuneACCESS dataset retains in-frame rearrangements with V and J assigned. A fraction of the clones does not appear; measured against another copy, unresolved V genes explain less than half of the discrepancy, and the remainder lacks a known reason. This sample holds 97,000 or so clones; 75% to 95% were observed only once. The top ten clones comprise 5% to 6.5% of the sample. Sequencing used peripheral blood. The receptors derive from a man aged 45-60 years with acute or convalescent COVID-19.

The chain joins TRBV5-1 to TRBJ2-1; no firm D call. Deletions cut 2 bases from V and 5 bases from J, with 11 bases between. CDR3 length: 14 residues. CDR1 SGHRS and CDR2 YFSETQ come from the germline V gene. The CDR3 sequence: CASSFGLEHNEQFF. Here the CDR3 DNA reads TGCGCCAGCAGCTTTGGCCTAGAACACAATGAGCAGTTCTTC.

The chain uses TRBV27 and TRBJ2-1; the D gene is possibly TRBD2 (5 bases). Germline CDR1 reads MNHEY; CDR2 reads SMNVEV (reference sequence). The germline V and J ends were trimmed by 11 bases and 4 bases, with 18 bases remaining between them. The CDR3 runs to 14 residues. The DNA of the CDR3 is TGTGCCGCGGGCCCTAGGACGAAGTACAATGAGCAGTTCTTC. Protein sequence: CAAGPRTKYNEQFF.

This rearrangement joins TRBV19 to TRBJ2-1, with 7 bases that match TRBD2. The CDR3 extends over 16 amino acids. Germline CDR1 LNHDA, CDR2 SQIVND (reference sequence). J gave up 1 base and V 3 bases, and 6 bases lay outside the gene matches. DNA for the CDR3: TGTGCCAGTAGTATCTGGGGCGGGAGTTCCTACAATGAGCAGTTCTTC. The encoded protein is CASSIWGGSSYNEQFF.

The J gene is TRBJ2-2, the V gene TRBV29-1; possibly TRBD1 for D (5 bases). CDR3 length: 13 residues. Looked up from germline, CDR1 is SQVTM and CDR2 is ANQGSEA. V gave up 5 bases and J gave up 2 bases, with 9 bases separating them. The CDR3 reads CSVTDSNTGELFF. For the CDR3, the DNA is TGCAGCGTTACCGACAGCAACACCGGGGAGCTGTTTTTT.

The CDR3 is CASSDPVGQGARAKNIQYF. CDR3 sequence (DNA): TGCGCCAGCAGCGACCCCGTGGGGCAGGGGGCGAGGGCCAAAAACATTCAGTACTTC. J is TRBJ2-4 and V is TRBV5-1; 8 nucleotides align to TRBD1. Germline loops: CDR1 SGHRS, CDR2 YFSETQ. Trimming removed 4 bases from V and 1 base from J; junction bases left unmatched: 16. The CDR3 covers 19 residues.

The sample holds a few counts of this clone. In the same sample, other DNA sequences code for this CDR3. The gene calls are TRBV18 and TRBJ2-1; 15 bases are a match to TRBD2. Unmatched junction bases numbered 3, after V lost 2 bases and J lost 1 base. Looked up from germline, CDR1 is KGHSH and CDR2 is LQKENI. CDR3 length: 18 amino acids. CDR3: CASSPTGLAGGSYNEQFF. In nucleotides, the CDR3 is TGTGCCAGCTCACCAACTGGACTAGCGGGAGGGTCCTACAATGAGCAGTTCTTC.

Here the CDR3 reads CASSQDIAGGPGMGGELFF. CDR3 DNA: TGCGCCAGCAGCCAAGATATAGCGGGAGGGCCCGGGATGGGCGGGGAGCTGTTTTTT. The chain employs TRBV4-3 and TRBJ2-2; 11 bases are shared with TRBD2. The CDR3 runs to 19 residues. Germline V gene sequence: CDR1 LGHNA, CDR2 YSLEER. V shed 0 bases and J 7 bases; nucleotides not matched to a gene: 13.

This rearrangement joins TRBV28 to TRBJ2-2, with TRBD2 as a possible D gene (6 bases). Trimming left V 5 bases short and J 1 base short, with 14 bases between. The CDR3 is 16 residues long. Germline loops: CDR1 MDHEN, CDR2 SYDVKM. DNA of the CDR3: TGTGCCAGCAGTCCGTCGAAGGGACTGAACACCGGGGAGCTGTTTTTT. Residues: CASSPSKGLNTGELFF.

The chain joins TRBV6-6 to TRBJ2-1, with 7 bases lining up with TRBD1. Germline V lookup: CDR1 MNHNY, CDR2 SVGAGI (reference sequence). The V and J ends lost 7 bases and 1 base, in that order; junction bases with no gene match: 1. This CDR3 has 13 residues. The CDR3 DNA follows: TGTGCCAGCAAGGGACAGTCCTACAATGAGCAGTTCTTC. Residues: CASKGQSYNEQFF.

This sequence joins TRBV6-2 or TRBV6-3 and TRBJ2-3, with 10 bases that match TRBD2. The CDR3 runs 16 residues. The germline V gene has CDR1 MNHEY and CDR2 SVGEGT. Germline trimming cut 5 bases from V and 3 bases from J; bases unmatched to any gene: 8. CDR3 bases: TGTGCCAGCAGTCTTACCGGACTAGCGGCTACAGATACGCAGTATTTT. Protein sequence: CASSLTGLAATDTQYF.

The rearrangement uses TRBV12-3 or TRBV12-4 and TRBJ1-1; no clear D. The CDR3 runs 12 residues. V lost 8 bases, J lost 4 bases, and 11 bases lay in between. This CDR3 is CASRLFGTEAFF. CDR3 bases: TGTGCCAGCCGCCTTTTCGGCACTGAAGCTTTCTTT.

The chain recombines TRBV6-1 with TRBJ1-3, with 9 bases lining up with TRBD1. Germline V gene lookup returns CDR1 MNHNS and CDR2 SASEGT. Germline trimming cut 3 bases from V and 0 bases from J; bases unmatched to any gene: 3. The CDR3 has 16 residues. CDR3 protein: CASSETGGGSGNTIYF. The CDR3 DNA reads TGTGCCAGCAGTGAGACAGGGGGTGGCTCTGGAAACACCATATATTTT.

The rearrangement uses TRBV10-1 and TRBJ1-3; D is undetermined. Germline lookup yields CDR1 WNHNN and CDR2 SYGVQD (reference sequence). V lost 7 bases and J lost 0, with 7 bases in between. The CDR3 spans 13 residues. The CDR3 nucleotides are TGCGCCAGCAACAGCTTCTCTGGAAACACCATATATTTT. This encodes CASNSFSGNTIYF.

The sample holds one count of this clone. The rearrangement links TRBV30 to TRBJ1-5; 7 bases line up with TRBD1. CDR1 is GTSNPN, CDR2 SVGIG, per germline (reference sequence). This CDR3 region has 17 residues. Trimming at V came to 2 bases and at J to 3 bases, leaving 13 bases not matched to a gene. The CDR3 sequence is CAWSSTVLQGFNQPQHF. The CDR3 region has the DNA TGTGCCTGGAGTTCCACAGTCCTACAGGGGTTCAATCAGCCCCAGCATTTT. The complete variable domain, with remaining parts taken from reference TRBV30 and TRBJ1-5, reads SQTIHQWPATLVQPVGSPLSLECTVEGTSNPNLYWYRQAAGRGLQLLFYSVGIGQISSEVPQNLSASRPQDRQFILSSKKLLLSDSGFYLCAWSSTVLQGFNQPQHFGDGTRLSIL.

The chain links TRBV13 to TRBJ1-1, with D tentatively TRBD1 (6 bases). CDR3 length: 13 amino acids. V was cut by 5 bases and J by 7 bases, with 14 bases left in between. Germline V gene sequence: CDR1 PRHDT, CDR2 FYEKMQ (reference sequence). The DNA of the CDR3 is TGTGCCAGCAGCCCCCCGCGACAGGTTGAAGCTTTCTTT. Amino acids: CASSPPRQVEAFF. The whole variable domain, filled in from reference TRBV13 and TRBJ1-1, reads AAGVIQSPRHLIKEKRETATLKCYPIPRHDTVYWYQQGPGQDPQFLISFYEKMQSDKGSIPDRFSAQQFSDYHSELNMSSLELGDSALYFCASSPPRQVEAFFGQGTRLTVV.

The chain carries TRBV9 and TRBJ1-4; weak D call: TRBD1 (6 bases). The CDR3 consists of 13 residues. With 4 bases removed from V and 10 bases from J, the gap between germline ends came to 14 bases. The V gene's germline CDR1 is SGDLS and CDR2 YYNGEE. CDR3 region: CASSYSSTGKLFF. As DNA, the CDR3 is TGTGCCAGCAGCTACTCATCGACAGGAAAACTGTTTTTT.

The J gene is TRBJ2-7, the V gene TRBV2; a possible D gene is TRBD1 (7 bases). Per germline, CDR1 SNHLY and CDR2 FYNNEI. The CDR3 sequence is 14 residues long. Deletions cut 1 base from V and 10 bases from J, with 17 bases between. Here the CDR3 DNA reads TGTGCCAGCAGTGAAGGGGAGGACAGGTCAGCTCAGTACTTC. Encoded protein: CASSEGEDRSAQYF.

The V gene is TRBV3-1 (or the pseudogene TRBV3-2), the J gene TRBJ2-5, with no clear D. The CDR3 length is 12 residues. Germline CDR1 is LGHDT and CDR2 is YNNKEL (reference sequence). V shed 1 base and J shed 5 bases, with 5 bases lying between them. The CDR3 protein is CASSQARETQYF. As DNA, the CDR3 is TGTGCCAGCAGCCAAGCTCGGGAGACCCAGTACTTC.

V gene TRBV11-3 combines with J gene TRBJ2-1; 11 bases match TRBD2. Germline V CDR1 and CDR2: SGHNT, YENEEA. The V gene end was trimmed by 6 bases and the J gene end by 6 bases; junction bases not matched to a gene: 7. The length of the CDR3 is 15 residues. DNA of the CDR3: TGTGCCAGCAGTCTACTAGCGGGAGTAGGCAATGAGCAGTTCTTC. Translated: CASSLLAGVGNEQFF. Drawing the rest from reference TRBV11-3 and TRBJ2-1, the complete variable domain is EAGVVQSPRYKIIEKKQPVAFWCNPISGHNTLYWYLQNLGQGPELLIRYENEEAVDDSQLPKDRFSAERLKGVDSTLKIQPAELGDSAVYLCASSLLAGVGNEQFFGPGTRLTVL.

The chain recombines TRBV6-2 or TRBV6-3 with TRBJ2-3, with D perhaps TRBD1 (6 bases). Looked up from germline, CDR1 is MNHEY and CDR2 is SVGEGT. This CDR3 spans 15 amino acids. The V end lost 6 bases, the J end lost 5 bases, and 18 bases lay between the germline ends. The CDR3 protein is CASSWTEGPGDTQYF. The CDR3 DNA sequence: TGTGCCAGCAGCTGGACAGAGGGCCCGGGAGATACGCAGTATTTT.

This clone was detected a few times. The chain combines TRBV6-2 or TRBV6-3 with TRBJ1-2; 7 bases are a match to TRBD1. The CDR3 covers 13 residues. Germline CDR1 is MNHEY and CDR2 is SVGEGT. Germline trimming cut 5 bases from V and 6 bases from J; bases unmatched to any gene: 6. As DNA, the CDR3 is TGTGCCAGCAGTAGAGACAGGGTCGATGGCTACACCTTC. This translates into CASSRDRVDGYTF.

The chain carries TRBV7-9 and TRBJ2-1; the D gene is possibly TRBD1 (6 bases). Germline V gene data show CDR1 as SEHNR and CDR2 as FQNEAQ (reference sequence). The length of the CDR3 is 13 residues. V was pared by 5 bases and J by 8 bases, with 13 bases between. The CDR3 here is CASSPTGSHEQFF. Here the CDR3 DNA reads TGTGCCAGCAGCCCCACAGGGAGCCATGAGCAGTTCTTC.

The chain recombines TRBV7-2 with TRBJ2-1; 14 nucleotides match TRBD2. The junction had 8 bases not matched to a gene; V was cut back by 5 bases and J by 14 bases. CDR1 is SGHTA and CDR2 is FQGNSA in the germline V gene. The CDR3 spans 14 residues. The DNA for the CDR3 is TGTGCCAGCAGCCTGGGACTAGCGGGAGATGTTAAGTTCTTC. It translates to CASSLGLAGDVKFF.

CDR3 in amino acids: CASSGVGVSVEQYF. The CDR3 region has the DNA TGTGCCAGCAGCGGCGTGGGAGTTTCGGTCGAGCAGTACTTC. The chain has TRBV7-9 and TRBJ2-7; maybe TRBD2 (5 bases). The CDR3 loop spans 14 amino acids. Germline V gives CDR1 SEHNR, CDR2 FQNEAQ (reference sequence). Trimming took 5 bases from V and 6 from J, leaving 17 bases between them.

V gene TRBV6-6 combines with J gene TRBJ1-5; D is unclear. V lost 6 bases and J lost 11, with 14 bases in between. This CDR3 is 12 amino acids long. The V gene's germline CDR1 is MNHNY and CDR2 SVGAGI (reference sequence). The CDR3 region has the DNA TGTGCCAGCAGCCCCCCGAGCGGGACCCAGCATTTT. Translated, it gives CASSPPSGTQHF.

The rearrangement links TRBV18 to TRBJ1-2, with TRBD1 identical over 7 bases. The CDR3 is 17 residues long. Germline V gene data show CDR1 as KGHSH and CDR2 as LQKENI. Germline trimming cut 1 base from V and 4 bases from J; bases unmatched to any gene: 12. The CDR3 region has the DNA TGTGCCAGCTCACCACTGATCGGACAGGACCGGGCCTATGGCTACACCTTC. Translated, it gives CASSPLIGQDRAYGYTF.